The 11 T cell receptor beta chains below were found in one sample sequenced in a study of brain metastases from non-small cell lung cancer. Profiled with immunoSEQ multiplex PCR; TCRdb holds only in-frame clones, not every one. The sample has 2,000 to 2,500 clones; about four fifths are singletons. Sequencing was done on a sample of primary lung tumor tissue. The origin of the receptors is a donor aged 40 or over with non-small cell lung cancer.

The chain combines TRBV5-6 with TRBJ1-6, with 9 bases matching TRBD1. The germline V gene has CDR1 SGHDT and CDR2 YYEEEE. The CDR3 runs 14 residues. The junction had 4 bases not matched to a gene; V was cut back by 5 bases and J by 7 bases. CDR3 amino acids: CASSKTGGNSPLHF. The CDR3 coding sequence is TGTGCCAGCAGTAAGACAGGGGGAAATTCACCCCTCCACTTT.

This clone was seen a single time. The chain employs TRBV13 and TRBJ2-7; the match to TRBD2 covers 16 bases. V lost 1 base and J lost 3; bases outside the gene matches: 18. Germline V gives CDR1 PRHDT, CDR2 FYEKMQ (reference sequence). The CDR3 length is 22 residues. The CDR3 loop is CASSLAQGYSGTSGGAGYEQYF. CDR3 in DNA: TGTGCCAGCAGCTTAGCCCAGGGCTACTCCGGGACTAGCGGGGGGGCCGGCTACGAGCAGTACTTC.

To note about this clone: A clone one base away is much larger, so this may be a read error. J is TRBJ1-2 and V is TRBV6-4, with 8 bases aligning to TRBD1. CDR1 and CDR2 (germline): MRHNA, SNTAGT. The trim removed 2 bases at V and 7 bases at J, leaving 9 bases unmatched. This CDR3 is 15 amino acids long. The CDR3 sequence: CASSDTGQGMFGYTF. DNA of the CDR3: TGTGCCAGCAGTGACACTGGACAGGGAATGTTTGGCTACACCTTC.

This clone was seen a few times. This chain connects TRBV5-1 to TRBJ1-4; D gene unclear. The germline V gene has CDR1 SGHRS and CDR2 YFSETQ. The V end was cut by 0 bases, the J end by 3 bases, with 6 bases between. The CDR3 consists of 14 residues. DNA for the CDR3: TGCGCCAGCAGCTTGGCTGGCGCTAATGAAAAACTGTTTTTT. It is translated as CASSLAGANEKLFF.

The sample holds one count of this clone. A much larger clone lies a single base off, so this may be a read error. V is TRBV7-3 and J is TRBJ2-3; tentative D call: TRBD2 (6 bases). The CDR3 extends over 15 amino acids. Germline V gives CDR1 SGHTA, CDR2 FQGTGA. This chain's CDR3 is CASSLRTTNTDMQYF. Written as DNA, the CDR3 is TGTGCCAGCAGCCTCAGGACTACTAACACAGATATGCAGTATTTT.

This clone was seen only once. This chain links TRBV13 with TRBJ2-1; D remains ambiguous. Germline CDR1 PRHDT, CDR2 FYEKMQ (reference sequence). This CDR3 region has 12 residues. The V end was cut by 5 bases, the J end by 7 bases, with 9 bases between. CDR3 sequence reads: CASSLPGNEQFF. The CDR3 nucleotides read TGTGCCAGCAGCCTACCCGGGAATGAGCAGTTCTTC.

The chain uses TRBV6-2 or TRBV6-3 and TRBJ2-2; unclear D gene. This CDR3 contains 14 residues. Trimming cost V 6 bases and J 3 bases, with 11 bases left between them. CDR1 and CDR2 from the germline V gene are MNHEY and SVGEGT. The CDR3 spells CASSPTWDTGELFF. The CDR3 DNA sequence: TGTGCCAGCAGCCCTACATGGGACACCGGGGAGCTGTTTTTT.

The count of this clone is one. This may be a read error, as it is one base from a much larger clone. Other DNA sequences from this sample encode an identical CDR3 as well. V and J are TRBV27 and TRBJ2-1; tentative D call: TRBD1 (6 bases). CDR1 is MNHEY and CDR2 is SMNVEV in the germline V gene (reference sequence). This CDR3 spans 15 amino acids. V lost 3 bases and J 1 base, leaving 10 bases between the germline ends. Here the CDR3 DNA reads TGTGCCAGCAGTTTGGACAGCTCTTCCTACAATGAGCAGTTCTTC. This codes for CASSLDSSSYNEQFF.

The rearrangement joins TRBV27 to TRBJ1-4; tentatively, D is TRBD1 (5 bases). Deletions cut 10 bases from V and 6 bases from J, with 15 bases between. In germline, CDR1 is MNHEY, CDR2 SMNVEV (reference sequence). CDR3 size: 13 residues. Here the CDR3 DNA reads TGTGCCACAGGGAGGGGATTTGATGAAAAACTGTTTTTT. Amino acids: CATGRGFDEKLFF.

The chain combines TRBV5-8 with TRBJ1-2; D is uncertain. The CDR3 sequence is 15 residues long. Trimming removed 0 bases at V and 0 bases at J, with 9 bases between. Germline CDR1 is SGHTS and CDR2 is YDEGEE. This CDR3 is CASSLEVRSNYGYTF. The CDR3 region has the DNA TGTGCCAGCAGCTTGGAAGTCCGATCTAACTATGGCTACACCTTC.

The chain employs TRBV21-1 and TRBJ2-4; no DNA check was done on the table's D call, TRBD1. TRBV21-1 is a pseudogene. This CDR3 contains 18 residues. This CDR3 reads CASNPIPLDRPAKNIQYF. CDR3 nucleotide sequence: TGTGCCAGCAACCCGATTCCGTTGGACAGGCCAGCCAAAAACATTCAGTACTTC.